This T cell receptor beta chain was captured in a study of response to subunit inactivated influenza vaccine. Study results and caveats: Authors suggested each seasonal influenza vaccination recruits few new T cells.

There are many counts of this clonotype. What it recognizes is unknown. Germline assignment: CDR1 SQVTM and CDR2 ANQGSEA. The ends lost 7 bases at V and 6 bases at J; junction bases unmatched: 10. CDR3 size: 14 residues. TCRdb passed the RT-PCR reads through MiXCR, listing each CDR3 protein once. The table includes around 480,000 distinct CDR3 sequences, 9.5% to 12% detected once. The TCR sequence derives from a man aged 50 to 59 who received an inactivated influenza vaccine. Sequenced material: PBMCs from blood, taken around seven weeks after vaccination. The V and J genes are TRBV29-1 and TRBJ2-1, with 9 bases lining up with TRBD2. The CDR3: CSANSVGLANEQFF. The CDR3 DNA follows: TGCAGCGCGAACTCCGTGGGACTAGCCAATGAGCAGTTCTTC.